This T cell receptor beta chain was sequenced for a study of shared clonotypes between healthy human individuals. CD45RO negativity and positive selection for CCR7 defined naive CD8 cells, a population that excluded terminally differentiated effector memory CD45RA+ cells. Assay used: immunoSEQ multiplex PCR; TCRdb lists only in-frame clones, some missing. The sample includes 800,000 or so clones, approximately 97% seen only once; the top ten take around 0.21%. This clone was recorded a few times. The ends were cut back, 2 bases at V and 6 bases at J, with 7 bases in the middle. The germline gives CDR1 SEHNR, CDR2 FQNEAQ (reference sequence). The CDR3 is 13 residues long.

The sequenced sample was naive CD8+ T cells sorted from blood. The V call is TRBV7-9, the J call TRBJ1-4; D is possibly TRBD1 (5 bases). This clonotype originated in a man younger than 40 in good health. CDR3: CASSLIRDEKLFF. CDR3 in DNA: TGTGCCAGCAGCTTAATCAGGGATGAAAAACTGTTTTTT.